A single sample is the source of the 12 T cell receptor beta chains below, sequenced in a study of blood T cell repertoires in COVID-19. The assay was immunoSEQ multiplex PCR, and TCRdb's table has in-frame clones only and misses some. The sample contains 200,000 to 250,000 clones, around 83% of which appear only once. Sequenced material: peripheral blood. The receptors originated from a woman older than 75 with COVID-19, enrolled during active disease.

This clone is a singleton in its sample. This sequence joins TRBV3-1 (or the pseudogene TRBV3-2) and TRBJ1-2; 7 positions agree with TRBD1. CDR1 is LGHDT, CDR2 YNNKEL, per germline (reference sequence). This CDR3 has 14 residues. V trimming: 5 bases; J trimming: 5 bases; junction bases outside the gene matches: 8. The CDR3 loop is CASSGDRSHYGYTF. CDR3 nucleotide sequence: TGTGCCAGCAGCGGGGACAGATCACATTATGGCTACACCTTC.

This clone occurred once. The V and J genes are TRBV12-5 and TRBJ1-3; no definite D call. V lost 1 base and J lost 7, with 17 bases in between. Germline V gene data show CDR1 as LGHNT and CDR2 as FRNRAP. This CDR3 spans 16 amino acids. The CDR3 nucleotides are TGTGCTAGTGGTTTGGGCTCTCCTACCCGATGGAACACCATATATTTT. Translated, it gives CASGLGSPTRWNTIYF.

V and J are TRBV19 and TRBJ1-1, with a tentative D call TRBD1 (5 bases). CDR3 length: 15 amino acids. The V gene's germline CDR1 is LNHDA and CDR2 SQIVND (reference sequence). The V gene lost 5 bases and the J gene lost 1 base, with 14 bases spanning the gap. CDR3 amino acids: CASSPSGHENTEAFF. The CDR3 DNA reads TGTGCCAGTAGTCCCTCCGGACACGAGAACACTGAAGCTTTCTTT.

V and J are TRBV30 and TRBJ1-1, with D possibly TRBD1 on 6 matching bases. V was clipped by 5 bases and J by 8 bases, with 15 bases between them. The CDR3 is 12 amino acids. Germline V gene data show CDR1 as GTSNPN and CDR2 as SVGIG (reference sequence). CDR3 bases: TGTGCCTGGGGACAGCGTCTAGGCGAAGCTTTCTTT. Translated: CAWGQRLGEAFF.

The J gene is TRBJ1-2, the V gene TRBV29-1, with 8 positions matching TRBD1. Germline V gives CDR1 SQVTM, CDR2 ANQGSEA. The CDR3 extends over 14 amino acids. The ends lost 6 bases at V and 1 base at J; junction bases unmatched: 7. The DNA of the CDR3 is TGCAGCGTAACGACAGGGGCGGGTAACTATGGCTACACCTTC. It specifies CSVTTGAGNYGYTF. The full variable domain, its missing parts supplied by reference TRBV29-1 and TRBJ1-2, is SAVISQKPSRDICQRGTSLTIQCQVDSQVTMMFWYRQQPGQSLTLIATANQGSEATYESGFVIDKFPISRPNLTFSTLTVSNMSPEDSSIYLCSVTTGAGNYGYTFGSGTRLTVV.

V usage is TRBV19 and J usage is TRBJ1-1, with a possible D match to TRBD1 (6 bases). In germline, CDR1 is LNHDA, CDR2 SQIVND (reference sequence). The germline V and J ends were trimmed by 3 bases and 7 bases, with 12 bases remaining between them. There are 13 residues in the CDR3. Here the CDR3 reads CASSILDSYEAFF. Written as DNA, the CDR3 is TGTGCCAGTAGTATTTTGGACAGCTATGAAGCTTTCTTT.

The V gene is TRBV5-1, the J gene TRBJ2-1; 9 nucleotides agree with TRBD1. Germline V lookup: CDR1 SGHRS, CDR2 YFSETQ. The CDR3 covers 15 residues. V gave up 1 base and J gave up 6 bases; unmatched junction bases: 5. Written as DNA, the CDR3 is TGCGCCAGCAGCTTGTCGGGGACAGGGAGCAATGAGCAGTTCTTC. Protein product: CASSLSGTGSNEQFF.

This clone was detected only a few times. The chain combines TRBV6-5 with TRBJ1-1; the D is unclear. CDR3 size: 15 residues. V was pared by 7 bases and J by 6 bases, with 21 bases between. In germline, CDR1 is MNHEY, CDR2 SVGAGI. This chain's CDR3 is CASIKNPTVRAEAFF. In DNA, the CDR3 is TGTGCCAGCATCAAAAACCCGACGGTACGGGCTGAAGCTTTCTTT.

The CDR3 DNA is TGTGCCACCAGCAGAGAGGACAGGGTGGGCGAAAAACTGTTTTTT. Residues: CATSREDRVGEKLFF. The chain carries TRBV15 and TRBJ1-4; 8 positions agree with TRBD1. Losses at the gene ends were 0 bases for V and 8 bases for J; bases not matched to a gene: 5. The germline gives CDR1 LNHNV, CDR2 YYDKDF (reference sequence). The CDR3 covers 15 residues.

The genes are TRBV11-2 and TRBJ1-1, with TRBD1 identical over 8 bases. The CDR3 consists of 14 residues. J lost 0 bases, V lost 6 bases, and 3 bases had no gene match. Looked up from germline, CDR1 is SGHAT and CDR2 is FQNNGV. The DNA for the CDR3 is TGTGCCAGCAGGAGACAGGGGATGAACACTGAAGCTTTCTTT. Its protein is CASRRQGMNTEAFF.

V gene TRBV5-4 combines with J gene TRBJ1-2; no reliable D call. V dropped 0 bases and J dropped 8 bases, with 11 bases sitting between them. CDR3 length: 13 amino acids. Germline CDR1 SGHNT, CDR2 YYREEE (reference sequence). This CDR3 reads CASSLDSLNGYTF. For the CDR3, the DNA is TGTGCCAGCAGCTTGGACTCTCTGAACGGCTACACCTTC.

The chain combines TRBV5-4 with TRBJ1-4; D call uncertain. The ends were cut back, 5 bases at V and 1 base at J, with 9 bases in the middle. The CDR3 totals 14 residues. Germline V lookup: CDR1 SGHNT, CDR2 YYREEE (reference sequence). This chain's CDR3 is CASREGGTNEKLFF. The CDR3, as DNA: TGTGCCAGCAGGGAGGGAGGAACTAATGAAAAACTGTTTTTT.